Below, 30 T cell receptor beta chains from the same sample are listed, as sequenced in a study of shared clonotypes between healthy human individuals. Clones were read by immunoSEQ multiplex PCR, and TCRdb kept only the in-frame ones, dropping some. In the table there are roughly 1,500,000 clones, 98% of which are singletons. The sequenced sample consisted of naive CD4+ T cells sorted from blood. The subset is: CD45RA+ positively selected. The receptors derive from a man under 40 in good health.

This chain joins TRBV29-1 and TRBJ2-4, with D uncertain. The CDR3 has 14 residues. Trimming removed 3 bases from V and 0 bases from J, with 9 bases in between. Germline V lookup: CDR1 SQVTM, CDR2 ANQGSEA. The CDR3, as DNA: TGCAGCGTTGAGGTTCTACTAGCCAAAAACATTCAGTACTTC. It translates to CSVEVLLAKNIQYF.

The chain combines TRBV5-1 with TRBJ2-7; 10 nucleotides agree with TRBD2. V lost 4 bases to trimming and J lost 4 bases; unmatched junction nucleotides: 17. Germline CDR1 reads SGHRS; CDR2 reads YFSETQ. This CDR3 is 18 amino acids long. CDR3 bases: TGCGCCAGCAGCAAAGATAAATTAAGCGGGAGGGCGATTTACGAGCAGTACTTC. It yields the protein CASSKDKLSGRAIYEQYF.

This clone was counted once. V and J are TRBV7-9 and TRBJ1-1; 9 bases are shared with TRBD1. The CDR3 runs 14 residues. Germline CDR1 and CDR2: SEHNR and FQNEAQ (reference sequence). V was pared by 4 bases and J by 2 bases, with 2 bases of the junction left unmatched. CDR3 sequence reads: CASSYRGLNTEAFF. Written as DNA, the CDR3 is TGTGCCAGCAGCTACAGGGGGCTAAACACTGAAGCTTTCTTT. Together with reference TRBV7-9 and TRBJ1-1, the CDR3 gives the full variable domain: DTGVSQNPRHKITKRGQNVTFRCDPISEHNRLYWYRQTLGQGPEFLTYFQNEAQLEKSRLLSDRFSAERPKGSFSTLEIQRTEQGDSAMYLCASSYRGLNTEAFFGQGTRLTVV.

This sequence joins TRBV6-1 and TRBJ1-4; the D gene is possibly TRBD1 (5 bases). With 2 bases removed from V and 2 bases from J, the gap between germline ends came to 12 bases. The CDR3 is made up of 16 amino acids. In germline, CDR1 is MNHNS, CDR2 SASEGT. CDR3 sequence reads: CASSEYQGPTNEKLFF. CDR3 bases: TGTGCCAGCAGTGAATATCAGGGACCCACTAATGAAAAACTGTTTTTT.

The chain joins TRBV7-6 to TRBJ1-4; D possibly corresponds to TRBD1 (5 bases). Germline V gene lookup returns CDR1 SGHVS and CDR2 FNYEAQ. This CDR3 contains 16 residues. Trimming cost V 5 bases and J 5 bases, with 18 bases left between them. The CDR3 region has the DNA TGTGCCAGCAGCCCACGGACCTCTGGGGCGAATGAAAAACTGTTTTTT. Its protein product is CASSPRTSGANEKLFF. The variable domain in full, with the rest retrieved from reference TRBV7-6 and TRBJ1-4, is GAGVSQSPRYKVTKRGQDVALRCDPISGHVSLYWYRQALGQGPEFLTYFNYEAQQDKSGLPNDRFSAERPEGSISTLTIQRTEQRDSAMYRCASSPRTSGANEKLFFGSGTQLSVL.

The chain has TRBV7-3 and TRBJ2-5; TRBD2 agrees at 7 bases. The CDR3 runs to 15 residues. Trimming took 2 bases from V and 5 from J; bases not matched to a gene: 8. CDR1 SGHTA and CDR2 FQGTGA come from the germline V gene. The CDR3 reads CASSLDGRAAETQYF. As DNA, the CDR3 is TGTGCCAGCAGCTTAGATGGGAGGGCCGCCGAGACCCAGTACTTC.

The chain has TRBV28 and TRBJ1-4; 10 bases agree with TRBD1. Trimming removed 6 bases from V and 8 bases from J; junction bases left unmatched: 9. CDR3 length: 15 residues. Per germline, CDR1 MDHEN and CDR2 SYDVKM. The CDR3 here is CASSFSGQGWEKLFF. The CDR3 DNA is TGTGCCAGCAGCTTTTCGGGACAGGGGTGGGAAAAACTGTTTTTT.

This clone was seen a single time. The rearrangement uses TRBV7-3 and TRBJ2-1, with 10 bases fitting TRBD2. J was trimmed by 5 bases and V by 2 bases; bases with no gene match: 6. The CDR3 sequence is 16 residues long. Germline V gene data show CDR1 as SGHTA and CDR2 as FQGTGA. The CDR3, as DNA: TGTGCCAGCAGCTTAGTGGGGACTAGCGTGAACAATGAGCAGTTCTTC. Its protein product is CASSLVGTSVNNEQFF.

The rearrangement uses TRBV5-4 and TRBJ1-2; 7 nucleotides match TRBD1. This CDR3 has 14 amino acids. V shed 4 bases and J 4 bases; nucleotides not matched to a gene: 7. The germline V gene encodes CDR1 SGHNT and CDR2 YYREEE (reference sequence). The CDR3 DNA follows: TGTGCCAGCAGCCAGGGGACAGCGAGCTATGGCTACACCTTC. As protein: CASSQGTASYGYTF.

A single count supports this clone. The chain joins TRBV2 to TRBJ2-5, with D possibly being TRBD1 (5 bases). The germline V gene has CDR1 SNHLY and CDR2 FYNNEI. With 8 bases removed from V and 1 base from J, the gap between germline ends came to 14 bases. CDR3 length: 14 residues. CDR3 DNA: TGTGCCAGCGGAGTTATAAGGGGCCAAGAGACCCAGTACTTC. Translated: CASGVIRGQETQYF.

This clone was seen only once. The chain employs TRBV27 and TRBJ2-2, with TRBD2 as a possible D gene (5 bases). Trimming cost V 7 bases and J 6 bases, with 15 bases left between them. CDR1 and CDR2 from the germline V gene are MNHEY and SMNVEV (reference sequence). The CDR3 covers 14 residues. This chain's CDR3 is CASNKGAGAGELFF. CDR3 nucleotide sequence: TGTGCCAGCAATAAGGGAGCCGGGGCCGGGGAGCTGTTTTTT.

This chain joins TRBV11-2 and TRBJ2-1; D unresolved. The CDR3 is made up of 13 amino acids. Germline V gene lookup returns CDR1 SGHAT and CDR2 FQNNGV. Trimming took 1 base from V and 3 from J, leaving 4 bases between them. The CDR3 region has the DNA TGTGCCAGCAGCTTAGCGGTCTACAATGAGCAGTTCTTC. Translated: CASSLAVYNEQFF.

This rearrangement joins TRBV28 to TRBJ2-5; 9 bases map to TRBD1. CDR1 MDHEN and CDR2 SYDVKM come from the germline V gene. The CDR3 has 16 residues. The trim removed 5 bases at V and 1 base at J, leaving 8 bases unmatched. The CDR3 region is CASSANRGQRQETQYF. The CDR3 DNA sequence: TGTGCCAGCAGTGCAAACAGGGGGCAACGCCAAGAGACCCAGTACTTC.

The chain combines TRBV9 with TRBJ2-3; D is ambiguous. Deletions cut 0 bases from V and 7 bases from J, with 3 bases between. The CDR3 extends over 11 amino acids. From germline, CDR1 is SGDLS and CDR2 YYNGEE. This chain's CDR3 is CASSVANTQYF. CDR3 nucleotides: TGTGCCAGCAGCGTAGCTAATACGCAGTATTTT.

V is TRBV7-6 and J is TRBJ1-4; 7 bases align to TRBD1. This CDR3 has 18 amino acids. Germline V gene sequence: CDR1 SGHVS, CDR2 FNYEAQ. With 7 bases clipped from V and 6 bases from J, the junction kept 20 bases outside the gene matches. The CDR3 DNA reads TGTGCCAGCACCCCAAACCCGGGACAGCTTGGTGATCATGAAAAACTGTTTTTT. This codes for CASTPNPGQLGDHEKLFF.

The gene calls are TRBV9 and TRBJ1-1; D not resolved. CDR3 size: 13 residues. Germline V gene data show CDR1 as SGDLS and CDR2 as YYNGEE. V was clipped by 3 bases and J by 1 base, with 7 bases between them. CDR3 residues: CASSEHPNTEAFF. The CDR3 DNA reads TGTGCCAGCAGCGAACATCCGAACACTGAAGCTTTCTTT.

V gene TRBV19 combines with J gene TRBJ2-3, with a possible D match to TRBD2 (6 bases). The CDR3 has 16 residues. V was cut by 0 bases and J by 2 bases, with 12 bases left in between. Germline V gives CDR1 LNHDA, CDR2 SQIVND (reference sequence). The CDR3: CASSIDSGLNTDTQYF. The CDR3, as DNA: TGTGCCAGTAGTATAGATTCGGGACTGAACACAGATACGCAGTATTTT.

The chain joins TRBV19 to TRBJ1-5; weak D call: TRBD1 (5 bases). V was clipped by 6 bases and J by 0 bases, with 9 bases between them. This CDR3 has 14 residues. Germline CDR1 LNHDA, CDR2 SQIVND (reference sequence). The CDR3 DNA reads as TGTGCCAGTAGGGGGGTTATTAGCAATCAGCCCCAGCATTTT. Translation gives CASRGVISNQPQHF.

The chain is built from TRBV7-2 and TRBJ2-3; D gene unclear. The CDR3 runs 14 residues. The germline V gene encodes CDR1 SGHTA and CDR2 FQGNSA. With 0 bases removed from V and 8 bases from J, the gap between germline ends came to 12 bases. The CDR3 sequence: CASSLARSKVTQYF. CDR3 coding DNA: TGTGCCAGCAGCTTAGCGCGGTCTAAAGTTACGCAGTATTTT.

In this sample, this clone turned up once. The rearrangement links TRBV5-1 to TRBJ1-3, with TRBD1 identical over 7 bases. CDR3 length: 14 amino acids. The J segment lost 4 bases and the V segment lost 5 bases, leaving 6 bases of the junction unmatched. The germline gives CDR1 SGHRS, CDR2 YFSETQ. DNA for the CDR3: TGCGCCAGCAGTTATACAGGGGAAGGAAACACCATATATTTT. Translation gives CASSYTGEGNTIYF.

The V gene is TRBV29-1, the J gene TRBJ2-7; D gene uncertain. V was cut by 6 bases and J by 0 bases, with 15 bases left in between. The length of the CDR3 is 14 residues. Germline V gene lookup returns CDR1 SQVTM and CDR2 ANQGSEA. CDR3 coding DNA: TGCAGCGTCCGCGCTCTGGCGGACTCCTACGAGCAGTACTTC. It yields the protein CSVRALADSYEQYF.

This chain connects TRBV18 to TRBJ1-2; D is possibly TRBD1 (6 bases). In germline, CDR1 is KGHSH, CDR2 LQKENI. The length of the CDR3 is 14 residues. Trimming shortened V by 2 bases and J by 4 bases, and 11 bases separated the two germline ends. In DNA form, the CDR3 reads TGTGCCAGCTCACCAGGCGTACAGGGCTATGGCTACACCTTC. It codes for CASSPGVQGYGYTF.

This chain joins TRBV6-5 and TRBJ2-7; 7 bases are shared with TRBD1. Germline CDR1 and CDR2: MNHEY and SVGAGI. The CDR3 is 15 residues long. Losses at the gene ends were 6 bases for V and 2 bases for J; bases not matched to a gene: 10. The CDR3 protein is CASSKYRGQPYEQYF. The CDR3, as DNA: TGTGCCAGCAGCAAATACAGGGGTCAACCCTACGAGCAGTACTTC.

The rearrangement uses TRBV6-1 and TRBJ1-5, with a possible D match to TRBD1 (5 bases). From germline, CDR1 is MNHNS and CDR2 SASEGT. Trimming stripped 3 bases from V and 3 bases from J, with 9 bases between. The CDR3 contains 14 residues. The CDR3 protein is CASSDGGDNQPQHF. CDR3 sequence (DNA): TGTGCCAGCAGTGATGGAGGGGACAATCAGCCCCAGCATTTT.

CDR3 in amino acids: CASSLGDGYEQYF. The CDR3 DNA follows: TGTGCCAGCAGCTTAGGGGACGGATACGAGCAGTACTTC. The chain carries TRBV7-6 and TRBJ2-7; D is possibly TRBD1 or TRBD2 (5 bases each). The CDR3 spans 13 residues. From germline, CDR1 is SGHVS and CDR2 FNYEAQ. Trimming shortened V by 1 base and J by 4 bases, and 8 bases separated the two germline ends.

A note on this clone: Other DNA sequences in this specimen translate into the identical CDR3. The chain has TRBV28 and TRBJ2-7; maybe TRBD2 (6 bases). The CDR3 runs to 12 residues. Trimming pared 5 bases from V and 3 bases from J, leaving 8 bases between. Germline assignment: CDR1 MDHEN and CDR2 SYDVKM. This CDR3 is CASSLSGYEQYF. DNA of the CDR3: TGTGCCAGCAGTCTTAGCGGCTACGAGCAGTACTTC.

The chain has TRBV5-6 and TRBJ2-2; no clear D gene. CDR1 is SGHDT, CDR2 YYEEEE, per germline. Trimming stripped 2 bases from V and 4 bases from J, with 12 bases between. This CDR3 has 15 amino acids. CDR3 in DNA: TGTGCCAGCAGCTTCCAGCTCCCGACCACCGGGGAGCTGTTTTTT. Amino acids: CASSFQLPTTGELFF.

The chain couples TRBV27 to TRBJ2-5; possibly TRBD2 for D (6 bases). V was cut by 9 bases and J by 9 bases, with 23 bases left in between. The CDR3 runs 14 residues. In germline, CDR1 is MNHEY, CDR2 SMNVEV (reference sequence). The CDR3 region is CASHASWTPGAQYF. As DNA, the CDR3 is TGTGCCAGTCATGCAAGTTGGACCCCGGGGGCCCAGTACTTC.

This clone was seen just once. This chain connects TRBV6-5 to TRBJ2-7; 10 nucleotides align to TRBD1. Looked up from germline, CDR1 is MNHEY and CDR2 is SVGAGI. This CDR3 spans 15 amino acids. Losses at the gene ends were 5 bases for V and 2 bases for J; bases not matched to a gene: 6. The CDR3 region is CASSAGTGVTYEQYF. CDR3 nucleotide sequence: TGTGCCAGCAGTGCCGGGACAGGGGTAACCTACGAGCAGTACTTC.

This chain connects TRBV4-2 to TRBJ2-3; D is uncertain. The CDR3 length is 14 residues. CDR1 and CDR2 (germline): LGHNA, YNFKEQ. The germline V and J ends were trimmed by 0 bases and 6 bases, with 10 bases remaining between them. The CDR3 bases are TGTGCCAGCAGCCAAGAATACATCCGGGATACGCAGTATTTT. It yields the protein CASSQEYIRDTQYF.